The rows below give T cell receptor beta chains drawn from one sample of a study of T-cell memory formation after mild COVID-19. TCRdb processed the 5' RACE reads anew with MiXCR; each CDR3 protein has one entry. The sample shows 120,000 to 150,000 distinct CDR3 sequences, over 6% of them seen only once. Source material: PBMCs or a T cell subset sorted from them (not recorded which). The receptors here all came from an adult woman who had mild COVID-19 (a few samples of this study predate the infection). Cell type and time point are not known. The CDR3 runs from the conserved cysteine through the conserved F or W.

TRBJ1-1 TRBV14 CASSLGQRDTEAFF
TRBJ2-1 TRBV30 CAWSVLENEQFF
TRBJ2-1 TRBV7-2 CASNAGTSAINEQFF
TRBJ1-5 TRBV6-1 CASSRQGNQPQHF
TRBJ2-5 TRBV4-2 CASSESEGARETQYF
TRBJ2-5 TRBV12-3/TRBV12-4 CASSFGGPQETQYF
TRBJ1-1 TRBV19 CASIPGGPPNTEAFF
TRBJ2-7 TRBV5-1 CASSSGASYEQYF
TRBJ2-7 TRBV3-1 CASSQVRGLEQYF
TRBJ1-3 TRBV30 CAWDNSGNTIYF
TRBJ1-1 TRBV20-1 CSARWPGGRGTEAFF
TRBJ2-1 TRBV7-8 CASSSEVPSRQFF
TRBJ2-7 TRBV3-1 CASSQGPDFYEQYF
TRBJ1-5 TRBV7-2 CASSLMGYSNQPQHF
TRBJ1-1 TRBV11-3 CASSHRQGEAFF
TRBJ2-7 TRBV7-8 CASSLAQGPSYEQYF
TRBJ1-2 TRBV4-1 CASSARDRGNYGYTF
TRBJ2-7 TRBV7-8 CASSLSNRAGPRYEQYF
TRBJ2-5 TRBV27 CASGRDRGIETQYF
TRBJ1-1 TRBV12-3/TRBV12-4 CASSQHGTMNTEAFF
TRBJ2-7 TRBV28 CASSRPGTGAYEQYF
TRBJ2-1 TRBV12-3/TRBV12-4 CASSFWKFNEQFF
TRBJ2-1 TRBV5-6 CASSLGTSGVSYNEQFF
TRBJ1-6 TRBV6-6 CASSSPQGLGSPLHF
TRBJ2-5 TRBV5-1 CASSLRTAKETQYF
TRBJ1-1 TRBV30 CAWSVRRNTEAFF
TRBJ2-3 TRBV20-1 CSASGLAGGNTTDTQYF
TRBJ1-1 TRBV6-2/TRBV6-3 CASSSRDRRPFF
TRBJ2-7 TRBV7-7 CASSLGDGNRYEQYF
TRBJ2-1 TRBV20-1 CSASGRRNEQFF
TRBJ2-5 TRBV5-4 CASSTDGRFGETQYF
TRBJ2-3 TRBV6-5 CASSKTSGGPDTQYF
TRBJ2-7 TRBV4-2 CASSPGGLSSYEQYF
TRBJ1-6 TRBV29-1 CSVRTGGSPLHF
TRBJ2-5 TRBV23-1 CASSQSAGLETQYF
TRBJ2-7 TRBV12-3/TRBV12-4 CASSLYGGLDEQYF
TRBJ2-1 TRBV7-2 CASSSSTMDYNEQFF
TRBJ2-5 TRBV24-1 CATSDGPIQETQYF
TRBJ2-7 TRBV6-1 CASSVWQGAWEQYF
TRBJ1-1 TRBV19 CASSSTDTEAFF
TRBJ2-2 TRBV5-1 CASSPRQTAGELFF
TRBJ1-6 TRBV20-1 CSGWIQSNSPLHF
TRBJ2-7 TRBV5-1 CASSLTGGNYEQYF
TRBJ1-1 TRBV10-3 CAISEPPGQGDTEAFF
TRBJ2-7 TRBV12-3/TRBV12-4 CASSFRTGTASYEQYF